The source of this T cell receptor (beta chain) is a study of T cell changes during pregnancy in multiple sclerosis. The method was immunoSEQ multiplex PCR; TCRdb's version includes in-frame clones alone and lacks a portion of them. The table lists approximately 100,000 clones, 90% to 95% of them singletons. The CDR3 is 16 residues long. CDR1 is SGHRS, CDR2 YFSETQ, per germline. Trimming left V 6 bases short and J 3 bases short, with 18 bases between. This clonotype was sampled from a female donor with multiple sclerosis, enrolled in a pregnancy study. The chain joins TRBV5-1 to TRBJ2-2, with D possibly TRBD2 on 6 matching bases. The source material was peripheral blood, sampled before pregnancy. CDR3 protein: CASNRQPEGYTGELFF. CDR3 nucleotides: TGCGCCAGCAACCGCCAACCGGAGGGGTACACCGGGGAGCTGTTTTTT.